The TCR beta chain under discussion was sequenced for a study of tumor and adjacent non-tumor tissue in lung cancer. This CDR3 is built from 13 residues. CDR1 SQVTM and CDR2 ANQGSEA come from the germline V gene. RNA was extracted from bulk tissue without any cell sorting. The normal lung tissue was taken more than 3 cm from the tumor edge. Newly diagnosed lung cancer patients had thoracic surgery in China, August–November 2014, without prior chemotherapy. Overall study findings and caveats: Compared with tumor, normal lung showed significantly lower TCR diversity. Tumor TCR diversity, when higher, was linked to shorter survival.

This clonotype has only one observation. Antigen specificity is unknown. This CDR3 is missing its conserved last phenylalanine or tryptophan, likely due to a read error. The library came from three nested PCR rounds adapted from ARM-PCR protocols. TCRdb ran MiXCR on the multiplex PCR reads and lists one entry per CDR3 protein. Of approximately 80,000 distinct CDR3 sequences in the sample, about four fifths were seen once. This receptor was identified in a man between 60 and 70 years old with non-small cell lung cancer. This rearrangement joins TRBV29-1 to TRBJ2-3; TRBD1 is a possible D gene (5 bases). Sample: distant non-tumor lung tissue. The CDR3, as DNA: TGCAGCGGGTCAGGAGTCTACACAGGTACGCAGTATTTG. This sequence encodes CSGSGVYTGTQYL.